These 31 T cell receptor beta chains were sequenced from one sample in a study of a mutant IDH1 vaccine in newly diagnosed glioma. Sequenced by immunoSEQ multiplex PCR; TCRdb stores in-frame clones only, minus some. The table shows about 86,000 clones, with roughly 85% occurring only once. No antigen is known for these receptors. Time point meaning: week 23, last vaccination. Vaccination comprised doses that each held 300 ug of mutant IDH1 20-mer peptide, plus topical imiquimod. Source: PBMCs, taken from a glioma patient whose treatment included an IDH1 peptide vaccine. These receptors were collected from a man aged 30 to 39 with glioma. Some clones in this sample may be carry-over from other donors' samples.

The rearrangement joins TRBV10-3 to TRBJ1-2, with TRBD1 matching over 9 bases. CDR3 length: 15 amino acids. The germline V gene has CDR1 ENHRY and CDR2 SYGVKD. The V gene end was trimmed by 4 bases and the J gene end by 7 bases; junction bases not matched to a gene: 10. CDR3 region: CAISVSGTGLVGYTF. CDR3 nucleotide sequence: TGTGCCATCAGTGTATCTGGGACAGGGTTGGTTGGCTACACCTTC.

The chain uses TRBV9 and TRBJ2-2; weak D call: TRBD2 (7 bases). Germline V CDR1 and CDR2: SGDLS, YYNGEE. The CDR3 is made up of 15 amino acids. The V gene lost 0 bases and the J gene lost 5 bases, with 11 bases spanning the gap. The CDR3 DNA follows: TGTGCCAGCAGCGTAGACGGGGGGCTTACCGGGGAGCTGTTTTTT. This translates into CASSVDGGLTGELFF. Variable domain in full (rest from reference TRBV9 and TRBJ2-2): DSGVTQTPKHLITATGQRVTLRCSPRSGDLSVYWYQQSLDQGLQFLIQYYNGEERAKGNILERFSAQQFPDLHSELNLSSLELGDSALYFCASSVDGGLTGELFFGEGSRLTVL.

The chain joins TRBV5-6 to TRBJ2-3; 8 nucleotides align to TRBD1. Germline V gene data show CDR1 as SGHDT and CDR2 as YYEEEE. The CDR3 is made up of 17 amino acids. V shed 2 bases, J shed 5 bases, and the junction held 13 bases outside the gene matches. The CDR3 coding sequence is TGTGCCAGCAGCTTAGGGACAGGAGTGGCCTGGGGAGATACGCAGTATTTT. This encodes CASSLGTGVAWGDTQYF.

The CDR3: CASSQDPLAGEQETQYF. CDR3 nucleotides: TGTGCCAGCAGCCAAGATCCCCTAGCGGGGGAGCAAGAGACCCAGTACTTC. V and J are TRBV4-2 and TRBJ2-5; 10 nucleotides line up with TRBD2. Per the germline V gene, CDR1 is LGHNA and CDR2 is YNFKEQ. The CDR3 is 17 residues long. V lost 0 bases to trimming and J lost 2 bases; unmatched junction nucleotides: 6.

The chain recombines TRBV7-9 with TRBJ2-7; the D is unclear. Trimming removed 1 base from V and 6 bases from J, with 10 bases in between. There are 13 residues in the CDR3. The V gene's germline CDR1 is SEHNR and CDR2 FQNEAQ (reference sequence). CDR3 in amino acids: CASSLVVAGEQYF. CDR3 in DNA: TGTGCCAGCAGCTTAGTAGTGGCTGGCGAGCAGTACTTC.

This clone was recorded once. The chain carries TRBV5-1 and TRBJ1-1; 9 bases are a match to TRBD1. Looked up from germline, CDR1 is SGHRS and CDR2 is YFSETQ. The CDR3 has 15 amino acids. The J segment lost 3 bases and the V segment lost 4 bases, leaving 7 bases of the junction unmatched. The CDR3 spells CASSPTTGGDTEAFF. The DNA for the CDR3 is TGCGCCAGCAGCCCGACGACAGGGGGAGACACTGAAGCTTTCTTT.

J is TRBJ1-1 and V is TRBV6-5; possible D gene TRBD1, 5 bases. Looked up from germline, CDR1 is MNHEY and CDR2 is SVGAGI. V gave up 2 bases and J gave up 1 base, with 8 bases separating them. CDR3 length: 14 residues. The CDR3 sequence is CASSYARGNTEAFF. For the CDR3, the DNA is TGTGCCAGCAGTTACGCGAGGGGGAACACTGAAGCTTTCTTT.

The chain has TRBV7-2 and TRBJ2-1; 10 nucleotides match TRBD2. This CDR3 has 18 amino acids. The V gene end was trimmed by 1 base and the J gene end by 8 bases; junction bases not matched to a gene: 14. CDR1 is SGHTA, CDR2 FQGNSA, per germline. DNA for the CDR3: TGTGCCAGCAGCTTAGTGGTGTGGGTTGGGCTAGCGGGAGATGAGCAGTTCTTC. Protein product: CASSLVVWVGLAGDEQFF.

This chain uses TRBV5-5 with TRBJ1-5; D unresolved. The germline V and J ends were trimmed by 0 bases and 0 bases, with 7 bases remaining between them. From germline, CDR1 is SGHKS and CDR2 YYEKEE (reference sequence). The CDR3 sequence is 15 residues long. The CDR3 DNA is TGTGCCAGCAGCTTGGGCCCGGGTAGCAATCAGCCCCAGCATTTT. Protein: CASSLGPGSNQPQHF.

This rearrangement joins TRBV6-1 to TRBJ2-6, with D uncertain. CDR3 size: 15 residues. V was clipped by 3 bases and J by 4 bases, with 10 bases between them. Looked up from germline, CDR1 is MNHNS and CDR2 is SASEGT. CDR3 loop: CASSDRPPGANVLTF. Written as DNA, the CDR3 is TGTGCCAGCAGTGATCGGCCGCCGGGGGCCAACGTCCTGACTTTC.

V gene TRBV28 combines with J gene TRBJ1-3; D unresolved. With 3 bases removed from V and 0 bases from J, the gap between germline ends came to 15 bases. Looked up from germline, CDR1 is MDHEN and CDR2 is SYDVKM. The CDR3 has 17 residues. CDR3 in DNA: TGTGCCAGCAGTTTTCGCACTCCCCCCATCTCTGGAAACACCATATATTTT. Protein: CASSFRTPPISGNTIYF.

The CDR3 sequence is CASGRVGEKLFF. CDR3 nucleotides: TGTGCCAGTGGCAGGGTGGGCGAAAAACTGTTTTTT. The chain has TRBV2 and TRBJ1-4, with D perhaps TRBD1 (5 bases). The CDR3 loop spans 12 amino acids. Trimming pared 9 bases from V and 8 bases from J, leaving 13 bases between. CDR1 is SNHLY and CDR2 is FYNNEI in the germline V gene.

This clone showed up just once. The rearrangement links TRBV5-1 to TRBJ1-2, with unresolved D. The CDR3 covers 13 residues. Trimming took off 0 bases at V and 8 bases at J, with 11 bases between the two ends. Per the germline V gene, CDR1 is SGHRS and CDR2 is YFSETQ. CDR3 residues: CASSLDPDGGYTF. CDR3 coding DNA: TGCGCCAGCAGCTTGGACCCTGATGGGGGCTACACCTTC.

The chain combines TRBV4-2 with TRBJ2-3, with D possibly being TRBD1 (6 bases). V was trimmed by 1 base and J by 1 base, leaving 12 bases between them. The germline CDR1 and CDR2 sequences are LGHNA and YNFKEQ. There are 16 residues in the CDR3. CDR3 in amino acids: CASSQAGPGGTDTQYF. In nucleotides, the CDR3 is TGTGCCAGCAGCCAAGCGGGGCCAGGGGGCACAGATACGCAGTATTTT.

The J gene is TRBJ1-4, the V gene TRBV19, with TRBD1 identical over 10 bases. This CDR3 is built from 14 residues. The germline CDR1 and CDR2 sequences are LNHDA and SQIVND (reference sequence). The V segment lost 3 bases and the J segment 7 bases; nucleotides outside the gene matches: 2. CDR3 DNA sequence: TGTGCCAGTAGTATGGACAGGGGGGGTGAAAAACTGTTTTTT. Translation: CASSMDRGGEKLFF.

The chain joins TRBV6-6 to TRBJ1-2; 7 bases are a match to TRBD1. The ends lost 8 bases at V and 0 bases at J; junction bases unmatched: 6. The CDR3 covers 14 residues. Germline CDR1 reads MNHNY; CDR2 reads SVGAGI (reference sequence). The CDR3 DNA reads TGTGCCAGCGGGGGGGACAGATCTAACTATGGCTACACCTTC. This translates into CASGGDRSNYGYTF.

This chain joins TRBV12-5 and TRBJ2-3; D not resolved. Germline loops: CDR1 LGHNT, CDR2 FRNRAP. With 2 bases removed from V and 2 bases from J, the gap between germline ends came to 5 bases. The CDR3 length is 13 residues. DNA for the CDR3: TGTGCTAGTGGTTTGTCGTCCACAGATACGCAGTATTTT. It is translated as CASGLSSTDTQYF.

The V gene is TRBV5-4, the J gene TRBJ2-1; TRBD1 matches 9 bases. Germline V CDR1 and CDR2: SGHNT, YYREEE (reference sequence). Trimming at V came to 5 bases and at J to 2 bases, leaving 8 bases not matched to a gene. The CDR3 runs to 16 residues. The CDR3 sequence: CASSRRGTGTYNEQFF. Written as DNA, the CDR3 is TGTGCCAGCAGTCGCCGGGGGACAGGGACCTACAATGAGCAGTTCTTC.

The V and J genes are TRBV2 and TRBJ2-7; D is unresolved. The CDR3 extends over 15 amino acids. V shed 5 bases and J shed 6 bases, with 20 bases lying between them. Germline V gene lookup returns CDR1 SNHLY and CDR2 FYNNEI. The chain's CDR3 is CASSSDGQPLGEQYF. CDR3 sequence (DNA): TGTGCCAGCAGTTCCGATGGGCAGCCTTTGGGCGAGCAGTACTTC.

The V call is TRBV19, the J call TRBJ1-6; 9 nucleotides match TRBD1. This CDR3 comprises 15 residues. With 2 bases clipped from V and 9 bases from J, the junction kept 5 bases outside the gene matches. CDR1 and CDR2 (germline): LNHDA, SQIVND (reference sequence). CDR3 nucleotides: TGTGCCAGTAGTATAACAGGGGGCAGGGGTTCACCCCTCCACTTT. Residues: CASSITGGRGSPLHF.

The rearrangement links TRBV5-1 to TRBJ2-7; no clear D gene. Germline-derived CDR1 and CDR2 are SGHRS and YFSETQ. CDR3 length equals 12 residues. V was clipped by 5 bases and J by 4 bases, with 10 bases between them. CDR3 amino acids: CASSHTPYEQYF. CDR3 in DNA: TGCGCCAGCAGTCATACGCCGTACGAGCAGTACTTC.

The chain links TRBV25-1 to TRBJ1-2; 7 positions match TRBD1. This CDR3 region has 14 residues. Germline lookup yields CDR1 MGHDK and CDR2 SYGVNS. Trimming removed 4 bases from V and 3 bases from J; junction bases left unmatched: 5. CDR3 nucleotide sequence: TGTGCCAGCAGTGGATTCAGGGGGGACTATGGCTACACCTTC. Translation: CASSGFRGDYGYTF.

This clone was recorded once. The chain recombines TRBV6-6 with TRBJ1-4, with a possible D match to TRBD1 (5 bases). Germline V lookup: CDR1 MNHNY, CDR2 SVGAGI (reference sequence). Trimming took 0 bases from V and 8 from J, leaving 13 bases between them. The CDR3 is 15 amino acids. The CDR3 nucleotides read TGTGCCAGCAGTTACTCGTTTTCAGGGAGGGAAAAACTGTTTTTT. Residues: CASSYSFSGREKLFF.

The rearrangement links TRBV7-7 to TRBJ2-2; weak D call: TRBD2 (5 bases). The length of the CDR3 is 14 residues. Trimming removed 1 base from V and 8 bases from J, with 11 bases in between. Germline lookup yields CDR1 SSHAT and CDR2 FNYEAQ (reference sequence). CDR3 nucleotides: TGTGCCAGCAGCTTAGGCGGGTCTTCAGGGGAGCTGTTTTTT. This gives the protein CASSLGGSSGELFF.

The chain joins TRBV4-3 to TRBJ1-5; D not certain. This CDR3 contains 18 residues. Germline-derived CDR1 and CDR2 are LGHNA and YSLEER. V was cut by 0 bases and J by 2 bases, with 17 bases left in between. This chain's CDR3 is CASSQELNTLGGNQPQHF. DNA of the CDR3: TGCGCCAGCAGCCAAGAGCTGAACACCCTGGGTGGCAATCAGCCCCAGCATTTT.

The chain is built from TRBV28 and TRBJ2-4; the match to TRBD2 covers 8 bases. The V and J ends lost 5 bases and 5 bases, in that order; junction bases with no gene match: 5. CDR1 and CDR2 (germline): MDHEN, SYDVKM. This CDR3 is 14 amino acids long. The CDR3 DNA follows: TGTGCCAGCAGTCCCCGGGGGGGACAAAACATTCAGTACTTC. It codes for CASSPRGGQNIQYF.

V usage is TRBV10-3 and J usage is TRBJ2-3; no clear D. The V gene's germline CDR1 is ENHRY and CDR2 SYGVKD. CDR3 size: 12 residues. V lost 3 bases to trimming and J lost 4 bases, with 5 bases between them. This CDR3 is CAISERADTQYF. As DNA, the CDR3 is TGTGCCATCAGTGAAAGGGCAGATACGCAGTATTTT.

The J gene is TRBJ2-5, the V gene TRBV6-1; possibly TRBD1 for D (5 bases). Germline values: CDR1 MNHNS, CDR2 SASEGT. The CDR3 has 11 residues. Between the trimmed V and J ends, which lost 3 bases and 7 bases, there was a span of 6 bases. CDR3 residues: CASSDDRTQYF. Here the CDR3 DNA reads TGTGCCAGCAGTGATGACAGGACCCAGTACTTC.

The CDR3 is CASSGGARAGELFF. The CDR3 DNA sequence: TGTGCCAGCAGTGGTGGGGCTCGAGCCGGGGAGCTGTTTTTT. The J gene is TRBJ2-2, the V gene TRBV11-3; TRBD1 is a possible D gene (5 bases). The CDR3 extends over 14 amino acids. The V gene's germline CDR1 is SGHNT and CDR2 YENEEA. V lost 6 bases, J lost 6 bases, and 14 bases lay in between.

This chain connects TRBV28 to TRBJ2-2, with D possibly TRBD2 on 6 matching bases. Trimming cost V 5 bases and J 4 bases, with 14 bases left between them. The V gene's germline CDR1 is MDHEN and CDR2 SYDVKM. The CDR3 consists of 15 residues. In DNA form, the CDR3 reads TGTGCCAGCAGTGCCCCCTTGGGGGGCACCGGGGAGCTGTTTTTT. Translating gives CASSAPLGGTGELFF.

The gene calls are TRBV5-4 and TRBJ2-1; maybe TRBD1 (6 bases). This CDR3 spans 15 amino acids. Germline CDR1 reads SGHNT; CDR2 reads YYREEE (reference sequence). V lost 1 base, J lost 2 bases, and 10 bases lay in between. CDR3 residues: CASSLQGGTYNEQFF. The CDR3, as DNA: TGTGCCAGCAGCTTGCAAGGGGGAACCTACAATGAGCAGTTCTTC.